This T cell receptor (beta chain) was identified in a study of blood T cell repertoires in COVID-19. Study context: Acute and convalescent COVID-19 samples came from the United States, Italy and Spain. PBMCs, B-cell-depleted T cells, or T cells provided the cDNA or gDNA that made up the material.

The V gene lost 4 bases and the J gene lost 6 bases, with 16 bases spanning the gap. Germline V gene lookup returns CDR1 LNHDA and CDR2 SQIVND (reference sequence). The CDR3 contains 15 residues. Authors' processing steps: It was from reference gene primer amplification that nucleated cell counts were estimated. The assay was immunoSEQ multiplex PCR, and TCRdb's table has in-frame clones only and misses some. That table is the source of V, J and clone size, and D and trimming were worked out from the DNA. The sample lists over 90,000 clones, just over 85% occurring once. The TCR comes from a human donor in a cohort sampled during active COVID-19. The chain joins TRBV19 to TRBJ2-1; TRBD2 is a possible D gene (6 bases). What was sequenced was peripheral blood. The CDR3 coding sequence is TGTGCCAGTAGTAGCTCTCCCACCGGGGGCAATGAGCAGTTCTTC. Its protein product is CASSSSPTGGNEQFF.